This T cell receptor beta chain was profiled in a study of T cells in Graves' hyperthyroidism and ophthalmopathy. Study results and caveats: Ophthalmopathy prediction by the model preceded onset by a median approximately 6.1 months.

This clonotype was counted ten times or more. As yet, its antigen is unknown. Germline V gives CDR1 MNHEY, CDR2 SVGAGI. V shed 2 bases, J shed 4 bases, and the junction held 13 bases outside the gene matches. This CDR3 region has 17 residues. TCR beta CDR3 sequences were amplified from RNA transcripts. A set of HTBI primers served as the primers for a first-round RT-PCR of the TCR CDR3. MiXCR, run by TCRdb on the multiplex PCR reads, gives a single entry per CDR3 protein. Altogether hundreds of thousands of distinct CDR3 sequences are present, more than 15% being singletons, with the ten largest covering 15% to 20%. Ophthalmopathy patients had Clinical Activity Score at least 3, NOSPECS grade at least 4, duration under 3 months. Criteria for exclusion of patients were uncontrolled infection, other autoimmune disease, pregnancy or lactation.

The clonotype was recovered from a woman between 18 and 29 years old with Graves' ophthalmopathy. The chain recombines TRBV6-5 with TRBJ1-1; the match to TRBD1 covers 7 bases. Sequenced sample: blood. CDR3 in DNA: TGTGCCAGCAGTTACGGTCGAAAGGGGGCGCGTGGCACTGAAGCTTTCTTT. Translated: CASSYGRKGARGTEAFF.